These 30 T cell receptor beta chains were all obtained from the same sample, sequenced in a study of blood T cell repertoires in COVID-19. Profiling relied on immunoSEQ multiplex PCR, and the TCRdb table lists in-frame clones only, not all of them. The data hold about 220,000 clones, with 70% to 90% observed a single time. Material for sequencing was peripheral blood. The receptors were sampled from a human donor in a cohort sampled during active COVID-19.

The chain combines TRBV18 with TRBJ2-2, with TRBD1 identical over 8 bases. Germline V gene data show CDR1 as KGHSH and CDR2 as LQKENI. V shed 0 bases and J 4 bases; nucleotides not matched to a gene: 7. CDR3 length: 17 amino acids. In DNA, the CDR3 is TGTGCCAGCTCACCACCGGGCAGGGGGCGAGGCACCGGGGAGCTGTTTTTT. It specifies CASSPPGRGRGTGELFF.

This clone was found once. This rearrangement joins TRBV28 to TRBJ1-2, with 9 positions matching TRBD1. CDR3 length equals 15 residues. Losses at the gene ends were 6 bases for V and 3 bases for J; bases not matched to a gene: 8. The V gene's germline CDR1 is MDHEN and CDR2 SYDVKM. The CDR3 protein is CASRSPTGGHYGYTF. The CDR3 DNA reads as TGTGCCAGCAGATCTCCGACAGGGGGTCACTATGGCTACACCTTC.

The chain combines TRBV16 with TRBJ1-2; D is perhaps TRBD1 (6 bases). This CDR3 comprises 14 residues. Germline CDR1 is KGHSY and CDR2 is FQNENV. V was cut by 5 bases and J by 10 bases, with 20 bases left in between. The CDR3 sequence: CASSYSGQSPDYTF. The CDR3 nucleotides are TGTGCCAGCAGCTATTCTGGACAGTCCCCAGACTACACCTTC. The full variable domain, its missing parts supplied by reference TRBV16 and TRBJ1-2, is GEEVAQTPKHLVRGEGQKAKLYCAPIKGHSYVFWYQQVLKNEFKFLISFQNENVFDETGMPKERFSAKCLPNSPCSLEIQATKLEDSAVYFCASSYSGQSPDYTFGSGTRLTVV.

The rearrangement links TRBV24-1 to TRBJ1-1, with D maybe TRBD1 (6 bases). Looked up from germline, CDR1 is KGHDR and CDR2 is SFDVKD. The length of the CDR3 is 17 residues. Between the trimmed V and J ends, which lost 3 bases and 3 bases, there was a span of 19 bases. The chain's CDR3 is CATSDPLGQLYDTEAFF. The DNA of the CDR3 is TGTGCCACCAGTGATCCCTTAGGACAGCTGTACGACACTGAAGCTTTCTTT.

The CDR3 spells CATSRQTGQGYNEQFF. Written as DNA, the CDR3 is TGTGCCACCAGCCGACAAACGGGACAGGGCTACAATGAGCAGTTCTTC. The rearrangement joins TRBV15 to TRBJ2-1; 9 bases fit TRBD1. The CDR3 contains 16 residues. Germline lookup yields CDR1 LNHNV and CDR2 YYDKDF (reference sequence). V gave up 5 bases and J gave up 3 bases; unmatched junction bases: 8.

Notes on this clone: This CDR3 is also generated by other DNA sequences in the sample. The CDR3 region is CASSLGQNNSPLHF. Written as DNA, the CDR3 is TGTGCCAGCAGTTTGGGCCAAAATAATTCACCCCTCCACTTT. This chain joins TRBV27 and TRBJ1-6; D remains ambiguous. Germline V gene data show CDR1 as MNHEY and CDR2 as SMNVEV (reference sequence). This CDR3 contains 14 residues. The V gene lost 3 bases and the J gene lost 5 bases, with 8 bases spanning the gap.

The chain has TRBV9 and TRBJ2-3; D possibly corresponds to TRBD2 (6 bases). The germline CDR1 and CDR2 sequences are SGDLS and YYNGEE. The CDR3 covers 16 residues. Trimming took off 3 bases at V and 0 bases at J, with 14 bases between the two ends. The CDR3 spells CASSALAGGSTDTQYF. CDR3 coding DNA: TGTGCCAGCAGCGCGCTTGCCGGGGGAAGCACAGATACGCAGTATTTT.

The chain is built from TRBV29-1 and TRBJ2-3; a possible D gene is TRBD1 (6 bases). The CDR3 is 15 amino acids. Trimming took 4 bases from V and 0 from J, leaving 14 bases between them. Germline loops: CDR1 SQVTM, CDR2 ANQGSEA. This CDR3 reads CSVALDSSSTDTQYF. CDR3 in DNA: TGCAGCGTTGCCCTGGACAGCTCTAGCACAGATACGCAGTATTTT.

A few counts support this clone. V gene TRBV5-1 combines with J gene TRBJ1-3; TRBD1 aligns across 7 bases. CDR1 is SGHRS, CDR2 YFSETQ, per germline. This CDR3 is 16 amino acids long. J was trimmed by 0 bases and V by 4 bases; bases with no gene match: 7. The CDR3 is CASSQGQSVSGNTIYF. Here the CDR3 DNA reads TGCGCCAGCAGCCAGGGACAGAGTGTCTCTGGAAACACCATATATTTT.

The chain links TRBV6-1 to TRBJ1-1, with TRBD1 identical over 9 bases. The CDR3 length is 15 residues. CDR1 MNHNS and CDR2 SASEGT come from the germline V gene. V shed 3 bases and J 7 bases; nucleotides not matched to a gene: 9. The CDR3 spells CASSDPDRGFDEAFF. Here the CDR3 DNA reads TGTGCCAGCAGTGACCCGGACAGGGGTTTTGATGAAGCTTTCTTT.

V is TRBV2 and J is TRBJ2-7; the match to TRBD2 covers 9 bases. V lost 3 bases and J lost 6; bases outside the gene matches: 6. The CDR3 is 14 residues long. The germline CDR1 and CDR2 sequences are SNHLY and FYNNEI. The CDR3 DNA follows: TGTGCCAGCAGTGATCCGGGACTAGCTGGCGAGCAGTACTTC. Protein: CASSDPGLAGEQYF.

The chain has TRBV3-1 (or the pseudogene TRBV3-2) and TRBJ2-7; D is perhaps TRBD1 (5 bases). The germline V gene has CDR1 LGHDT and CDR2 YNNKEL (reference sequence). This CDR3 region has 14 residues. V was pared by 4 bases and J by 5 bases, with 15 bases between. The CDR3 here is CASSPQGARDEQYF. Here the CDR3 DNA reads TGTGCCAGCAGCCCCCAGGGCGCCCGCGACGAGCAGTACTTC.

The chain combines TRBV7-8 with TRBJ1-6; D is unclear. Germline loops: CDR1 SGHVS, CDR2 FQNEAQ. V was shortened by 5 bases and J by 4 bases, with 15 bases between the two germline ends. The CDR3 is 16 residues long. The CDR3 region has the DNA TGTGCCAGCAGCCATAGGTACAGAGAATATAATTCACCCCTCCACTTT. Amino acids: CASSHRYREYNSPLHF.

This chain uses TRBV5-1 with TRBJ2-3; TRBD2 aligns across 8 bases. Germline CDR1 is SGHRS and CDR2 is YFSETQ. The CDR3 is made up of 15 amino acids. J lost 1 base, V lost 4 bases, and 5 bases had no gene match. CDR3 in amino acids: CASSGTSGGTDTQYF. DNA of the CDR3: TGCGCCAGCAGCGGAACTAGCGGAGGCACAGATACGCAGTATTTT.

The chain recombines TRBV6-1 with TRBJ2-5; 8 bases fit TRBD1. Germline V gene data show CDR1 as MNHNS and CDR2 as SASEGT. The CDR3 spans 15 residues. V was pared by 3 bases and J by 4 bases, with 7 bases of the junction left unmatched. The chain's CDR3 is CASSEDRAVLETQYF. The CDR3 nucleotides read TGTGCCAGCAGTGAGGACAGGGCGGTTTTAGAGACCCAGTACTTC.

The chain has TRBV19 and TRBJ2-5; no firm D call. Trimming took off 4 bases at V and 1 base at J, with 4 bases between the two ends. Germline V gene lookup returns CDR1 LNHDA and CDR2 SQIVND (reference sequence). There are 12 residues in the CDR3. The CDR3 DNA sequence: TGTGCCAGTAGTACTACCCAAGAGACCCAGTACTTC. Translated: CASSTTQETQYF.

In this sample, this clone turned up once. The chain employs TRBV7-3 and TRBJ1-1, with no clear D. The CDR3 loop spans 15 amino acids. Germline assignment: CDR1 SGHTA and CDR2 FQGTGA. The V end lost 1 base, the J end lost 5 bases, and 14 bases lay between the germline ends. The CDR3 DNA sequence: TGTGCCAGCAGCTTAATGGCGGCCTCATGGACTGAAGCTTTCTTT. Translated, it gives CASSLMAASWTEAFF. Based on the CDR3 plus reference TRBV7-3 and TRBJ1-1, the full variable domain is GAGVSQTPSNKVTEKGKYVELRCDPISGHTALYWYRQSLGQGPEFLIYFQGTGAADDSGLPNDRFFAVRPEGSVSTLKIQRTERGDSAVYLCASSLMAASWTEAFFGQGTRLTVV.

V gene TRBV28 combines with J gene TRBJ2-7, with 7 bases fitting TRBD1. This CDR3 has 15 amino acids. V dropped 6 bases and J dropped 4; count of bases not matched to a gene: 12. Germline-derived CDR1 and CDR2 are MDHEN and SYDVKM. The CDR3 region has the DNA TGTGCCAGCAGCCTGGGACAGTTGATTGGGTACGAGCAGTACTTC. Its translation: CASSLGQLIGYEQYF.

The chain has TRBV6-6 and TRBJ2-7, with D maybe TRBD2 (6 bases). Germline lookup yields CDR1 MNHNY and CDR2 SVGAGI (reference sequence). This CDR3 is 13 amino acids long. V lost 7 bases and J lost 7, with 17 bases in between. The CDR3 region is CASNPGLAVEQYF. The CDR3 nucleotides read TGTGCCAGCAATCCGGGACTGGCTGTGGAGCAGTACTTC.

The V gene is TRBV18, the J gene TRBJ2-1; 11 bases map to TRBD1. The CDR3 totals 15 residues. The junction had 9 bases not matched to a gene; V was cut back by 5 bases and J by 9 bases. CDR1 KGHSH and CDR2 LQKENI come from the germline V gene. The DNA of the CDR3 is TGTGCCAGCTCAACCGGGACAGGGGGGATCGGTGAGCAGTTCTTC. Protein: CASSTGTGGIGEQFF.

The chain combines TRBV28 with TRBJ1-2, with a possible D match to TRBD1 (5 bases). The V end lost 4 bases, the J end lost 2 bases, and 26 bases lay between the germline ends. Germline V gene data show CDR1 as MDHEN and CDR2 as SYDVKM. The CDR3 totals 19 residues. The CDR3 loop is CASSSPDISLGHSNYGYTF. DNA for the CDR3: TGTGCCAGCAGTTCCCCGGACATATCGTTGGGGCATTCGAACTATGGCTACACCTTC.

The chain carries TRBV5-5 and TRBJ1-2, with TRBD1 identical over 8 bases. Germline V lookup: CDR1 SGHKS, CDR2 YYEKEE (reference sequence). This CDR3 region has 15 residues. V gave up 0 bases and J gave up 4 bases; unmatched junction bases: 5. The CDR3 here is CASSLAQGAFYGYTF. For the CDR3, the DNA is TGTGCCAGCAGCTTGGCCCAGGGGGCTTTCTATGGCTACACCTTC.

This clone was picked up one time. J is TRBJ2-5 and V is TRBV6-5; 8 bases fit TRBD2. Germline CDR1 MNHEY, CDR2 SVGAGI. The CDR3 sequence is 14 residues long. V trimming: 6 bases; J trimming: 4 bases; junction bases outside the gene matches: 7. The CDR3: CASSLGLAGETQYF. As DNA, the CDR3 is TGTGCCAGCAGCCTCGGACTAGCTGGAGAGACCCAGTACTTC.

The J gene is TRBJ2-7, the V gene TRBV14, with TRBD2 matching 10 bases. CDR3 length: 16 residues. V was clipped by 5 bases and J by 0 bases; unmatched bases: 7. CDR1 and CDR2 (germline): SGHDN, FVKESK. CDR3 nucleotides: TGTGCCAGCAGCGGACTAGCGGTAGAGGGCTCCTACGAGCAGTACTTC. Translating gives CASSGLAVEGSYEQYF. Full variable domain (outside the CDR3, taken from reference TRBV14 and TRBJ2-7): EAGVTQFPSHSVIEKGQTVTLRCDPISGHDNLYWYRRVMGKEIKFLLHFVKESKQDESGMPNNRFLAERTGGTYSTLKVQPAELEDSGVYFCASSGLAVEGSYEQYFGPGTRLTVT.

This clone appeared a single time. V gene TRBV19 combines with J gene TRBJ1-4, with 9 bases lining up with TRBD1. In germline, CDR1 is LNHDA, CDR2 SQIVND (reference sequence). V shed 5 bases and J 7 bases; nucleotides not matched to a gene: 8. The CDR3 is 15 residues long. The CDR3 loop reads CASSPDRGRAEKLFF. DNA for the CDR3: TGTGCCAGTAGTCCGGACAGGGGAAGAGCTGAAAAACTGTTTTTT.

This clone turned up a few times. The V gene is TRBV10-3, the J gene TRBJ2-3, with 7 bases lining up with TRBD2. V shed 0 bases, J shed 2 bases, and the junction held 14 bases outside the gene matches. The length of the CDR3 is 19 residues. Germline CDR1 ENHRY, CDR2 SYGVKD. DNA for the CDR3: TGTGCCATCAGTGAGTCCCCCATCTCTAGCGGAGCTCTCACAGATACGCAGTATTTT. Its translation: CAISESPISSGALTDTQYF.

CDR3 residues: CATSDLGTSGRYEQYF. For the CDR3, the DNA is TGTGCCACCAGTGACCTGGGGACTAGCGGGCGTTACGAGCAGTACTTC. The chain joins TRBV24-1 to TRBJ2-7; 12 nucleotides agree with TRBD2. Trimming took 4 bases from V and 4 from J; bases not matched to a gene: 7. The CDR3 extends over 16 amino acids. Per the germline V gene, CDR1 is KGHDR and CDR2 is SFDVKD.

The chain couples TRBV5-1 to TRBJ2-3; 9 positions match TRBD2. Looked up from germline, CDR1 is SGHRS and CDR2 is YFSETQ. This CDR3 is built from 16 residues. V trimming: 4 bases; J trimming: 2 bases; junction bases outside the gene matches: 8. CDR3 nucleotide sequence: TGCGCCAGCAGCGGCATGGTAGCGGGGGTCACAGATACGCAGTATTTT. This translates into CASSGMVAGVTDTQYF.

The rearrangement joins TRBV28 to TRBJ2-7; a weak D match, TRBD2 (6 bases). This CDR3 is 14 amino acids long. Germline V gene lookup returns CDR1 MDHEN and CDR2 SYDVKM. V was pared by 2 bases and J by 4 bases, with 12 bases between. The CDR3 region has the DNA TGTGCCAGCAGTTTACGGGAGAGACGATACGAGCAGTACTTC. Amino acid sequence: CASSLRERRYEQYF.

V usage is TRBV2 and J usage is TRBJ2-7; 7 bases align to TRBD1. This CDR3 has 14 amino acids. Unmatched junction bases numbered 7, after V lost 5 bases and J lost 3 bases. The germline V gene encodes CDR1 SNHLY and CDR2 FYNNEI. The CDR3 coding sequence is TGTGCCAGCAGTTCCGGACAGGCCAACTACGAGCAGTACTTC. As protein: CASSSGQANYEQYF.